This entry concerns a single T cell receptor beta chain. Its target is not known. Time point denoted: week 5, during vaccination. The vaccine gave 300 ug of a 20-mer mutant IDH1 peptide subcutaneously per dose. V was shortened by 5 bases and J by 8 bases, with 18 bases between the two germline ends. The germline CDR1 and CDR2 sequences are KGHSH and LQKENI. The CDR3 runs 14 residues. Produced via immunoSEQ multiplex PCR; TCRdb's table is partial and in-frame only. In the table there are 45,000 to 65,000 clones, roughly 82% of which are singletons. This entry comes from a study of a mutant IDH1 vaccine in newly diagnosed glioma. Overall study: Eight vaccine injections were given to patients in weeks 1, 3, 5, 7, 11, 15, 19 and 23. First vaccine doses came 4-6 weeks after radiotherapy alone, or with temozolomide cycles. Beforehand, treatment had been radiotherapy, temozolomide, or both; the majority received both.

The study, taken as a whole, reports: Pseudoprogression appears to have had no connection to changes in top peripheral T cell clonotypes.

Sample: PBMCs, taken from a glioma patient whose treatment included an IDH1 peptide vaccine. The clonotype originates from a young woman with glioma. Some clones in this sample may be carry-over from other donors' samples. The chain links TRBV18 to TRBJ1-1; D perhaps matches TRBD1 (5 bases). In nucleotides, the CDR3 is TGTGCCAGCTCATCGCTCAGGGAGACAACAGAAGCTTTCTTT. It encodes CASSSLRETTEAFF.